These 16 T cell receptor beta chains were sequenced from one sample in a study of blood T cell repertoires in COVID-19. Method: immunoSEQ multiplex PCR; TCRdb's copy keeps in-frame clones and lacks some. The data hold fewer than 250,000 clones, with around four fifths observed a single time. Sequencing was carried out using peripheral blood. All receptors derive from an older woman with active or convalescent COVID-19.

The rearrangement joins TRBV3-1 (or the pseudogene TRBV3-2) to TRBJ2-7; TRBD2 matches at 7 bases. Germline V lookup: CDR1 LGHDT, CDR2 YNNKEL (reference sequence). This CDR3 is 14 amino acids long. J lost 0 bases, V lost 5 bases, and 4 bases had no gene match. CDR3 region: CASSFSGPSYEQYF. CDR3 nucleotide sequence: TGTGCCAGCAGCTTTAGCGGGCCCTCCTACGAGCAGTACTTC.

V is TRBV30 and J is TRBJ2-7; D possibly corresponds to TRBD1 (5 bases). Trimming removed 3 bases at V and 2 bases at J, with 11 bases between. The germline V gene has CDR1 GTSNPN and CDR2 SVGIG (reference sequence). The CDR3 runs 13 residues. The CDR3 reads CAWSAGIPYEQYF. CDR3 sequence (DNA): TGTGCCTGGAGCGCAGGGATCCCCTACGAGCAGTACTTC.

This clone appeared once. The junction departs from the called germline gene at one end, perhaps through a read error. The chain uses TRBV7-7 and TRBJ2-5; TRBD1 agrees at 12 bases. In germline, CDR1 is SSHAT, CDR2 FNYEAQ (reference sequence). This CDR3 has 15 residues. CDR3 protein: CASSPGTGGAETQYF. The CDR3 nucleotides read TGTGCTAGCAGCCCTGGGACAGGGGGCGCGGAGACCCAGTACTTC.

This clone was counted between two and nine times. CDR3 residues: CASSLRQPNTGELFF. DNA of the CDR3: TGCGCCAGCAGCCTAAGACAGCCGAACACCGGGGAGCTGTTTTTT. The chain is built from TRBV4-1 and TRBJ2-2; a weak D match, TRBD1 (5 bases). V was pared by 4 bases and J by 0 bases, with 9 bases between. The germline CDR1 and CDR2 sequences are MGHRA and YSYEKL. This CDR3 spans 15 amino acids.

This chain uses TRBV14 with TRBJ2-7, with 7 bases that match TRBD2. The CDR3 runs 18 residues. The V gene end was trimmed by 0 bases and the J gene end by 5 bases; junction bases not matched to a gene: 16. The V gene's germline CDR1 is SGHDN and CDR2 FVKESK. CDR3 amino acids: CASSQDILLRESYNEQYF. The CDR3, as DNA: TGTGCCAGCAGCCAAGATATCTTGTTGCGGGAGTCGTATAACGAGCAGTACTTC.

The V and J genes are TRBV2 and TRBJ1-1, with no clear D. Germline V gene data show CDR1 as SNHLY and CDR2 as FYNNEI. Trimming shortened V by 5 bases and J by 3 bases, and 10 bases separated the two germline ends. This CDR3 is 13 amino acids long. CDR3 region: CASSPEGHTEAFF. The CDR3 nucleotides are TGTGCCAGCAGTCCCGAGGGCCACACTGAAGCTTTCTTT.

J is TRBJ2-6 and V is TRBV2; TRBD2 is a possible D gene (6 bases). This CDR3 has 16 residues. Germline CDR1 SNHLY, CDR2 FYNNEI. V gave up 7 bases and J gave up 2 bases, with 15 bases separating them. CDR3 in amino acids: CASINGGVTGANVLTF. CDR3 nucleotide sequence: TGTGCCAGCATTAATGGCGGGGTGACTGGGGCCAACGTCCTGACTTTC.

The gene calls are TRBV2 and TRBJ1-6, with 7 bases lining up with TRBD1. After removal of 10 bases from V and 0 bases from J, the junction contained 9 bases not matched to a gene. Germline CDR1 SNHLY, CDR2 FYNNEI. CDR3 length: 16 residues. CDR3: CATRQGPTSYNSPLHF. As DNA, the CDR3 is TGTGCCACTAGACAGGGCCCTACCTCCTATAATTCACCCCTCCACTTT.

The rearrangement joins TRBV27 to TRBJ1-1; the match to TRBD1 covers 7 bases. Trimming took 5 bases from V and 0 from J; bases not matched to a gene: 6. CDR3 length: 15 residues. Germline V gene lookup returns CDR1 MNHEY and CDR2 SMNVEV (reference sequence). CDR3 sequence reads: CASSPGTVMNTEAFF. The CDR3 DNA follows: TGTGCCAGCAGTCCCGGGACAGTTATGAACACTGAAGCTTTCTTT.

The rearrangement joins TRBV4-1 to TRBJ2-1; TRBD2 agrees at 9 bases. Germline-derived CDR1 and CDR2 are MGHRA and YSYEKL. This CDR3 region has 15 residues. The V and J ends lost 8 bases and 7 bases, in that order; junction bases with no gene match: 12. Here the CDR3 DNA reads TGCGCCAGCGAAATGGGGGCGGGAGGGCGTAATGAGCAGTTCTTC. This sequence encodes CASEMGAGGRNEQFF.

The chain combines TRBV6-6 with TRBJ2-7; TRBD2 matches at 11 bases. CDR3 size: 20 residues. Looked up from germline, CDR1 is MNHNY and CDR2 is SVGAGI (reference sequence). V shed 5 bases, J shed 2 bases, and the junction held 20 bases outside the gene matches. CDR3 amino acids: CASSPQRGRLAGGPTYEQYF. CDR3 nucleotides: TGTGCCAGCAGTCCACAGAGGGGGCGGTTAGCGGGAGGGCCAACCTACGAGCAGTACTTC.

V usage is TRBV9 and J usage is TRBJ2-1; TRBD2 matches 7 bases. Germline V gene sequence: CDR1 SGDLS, CDR2 YYNGEE. The CDR3 is made up of 15 amino acids. Trimming took 1 base from V and 6 from J; bases not matched to a gene: 7. The CDR3 region is CASSVSGVAGNEQFF. The CDR3 bases are TGTGCCAGCAGCGTATCGGGGGTAGCGGGCAATGAGCAGTTCTTC.

V usage is TRBV4-1 and J usage is TRBJ2-1; 10 nucleotides match TRBD2. J gave up 7 bases and V 2 bases, and 17 bases lay outside the gene matches. Germline CDR1 MGHRA, CDR2 YSYEKL. The CDR3 loop spans 19 amino acids. CDR3 DNA: TGCGCCAGCAGCCAAATCTGGATAATAGCGGGGGGAAAAGAGAATGAGCAGTTCTTC. Translation gives CASSQIWIIAGGKENEQFF.

CDR3 DNA sequence: TGTGCCATCAGTGAGCGGACAGGGTCGAAGGGAAACACCATATATTTT. This gives the protein CAISERTGSKGNTIYF. The rearrangement links TRBV10-3 to TRBJ1-3; TRBD1 agrees at 8 bases. V lost 2 bases to trimming and J lost 4 bases; unmatched junction nucleotides: 7. Germline CDR1 and CDR2: ENHRY and SYGVKD. The CDR3 runs to 16 residues.

The V call is TRBV28, the J call TRBJ2-1, with D tentatively TRBD1 (6 bases). CDR3 length: 14 residues. Trimming cost V 5 bases and J 8 bases, with 16 bases left between them. CDR1 is MDHEN and CDR2 is SYDVKM in the germline V gene. The chain's CDR3 is CASSRQENRDEQFF. The CDR3 region has the DNA TGTGCCAGCAGTAGACAGGAGAACCGAGATGAGCAGTTCTTC.

This clone has more than one count but fewer than ten. The genes are TRBV5-4 and TRBJ2-2, with 9 bases identical to TRBD1. CDR3 length: 14 residues. Looked up from germline, CDR1 is SGHNT and CDR2 is YYREEE (reference sequence). Trimming cost V 5 bases and J 3 bases; bases outside gene matches: 2. The CDR3 reads CASSRDRDTGELFF. The CDR3 region has the DNA TGTGCCAGCAGTCGGGACAGGGACACCGGGGAGCTGTTTTTT.